The clone carrying this TCR beta chain has at least ten counts. Its target is unknown. The study built sorted libraries from more than 900,000 CD4+ or CD8+ T cells. This sample was taken from a study of neurological immune-mediated disorders. Points from the study as a whole: Expanded clones shared no CDR3 amino acid sequences across subjects, suggesting private repertoires in all groups.

cDNA was made by 5'RACE with 10-nucleotide random UMIs. MiXCR, applied by TCRdb to the 5' RACE reads, yields one record per CDR3 protein. The top ten hold about 2% of the sample, which has 52,000 or so distinct CDR3 sequences, 3.5% to 4% seen once. This CDR3 region has 13 residues. J gave up 5 bases and V 3 bases, and 2 bases lay outside the gene matches. Germline V CDR1 and CDR2: SGHRS, YFSETQ. The TCR originated in a woman aged 40 to 50 with multiple sclerosis. The sequenced material came from CD4+ T cells from blood. V gene TRBV5-1 combines with J gene TRBJ2-1, with 7 bases lining up with TRBD2. This CDR3 is CASSWGGDNEQFF. CDR3 sequence (DNA): TGCGCCAGCAGCTGGGGGGGGGACAATGAGCAGTTCTTC. Complete variable domain (other parts from reference TRBV5-1 and TRBJ2-1): KAGVTQTPRYLIKTRGQQVTLSCSPISGHRSVSWYQQTPGQGLQFLFEYFSETQRNKGNFPGRFSGRQFSNSRSEMNVSTLELGDSALYLCASSWGGDNEQFFGPGTRLTVL.